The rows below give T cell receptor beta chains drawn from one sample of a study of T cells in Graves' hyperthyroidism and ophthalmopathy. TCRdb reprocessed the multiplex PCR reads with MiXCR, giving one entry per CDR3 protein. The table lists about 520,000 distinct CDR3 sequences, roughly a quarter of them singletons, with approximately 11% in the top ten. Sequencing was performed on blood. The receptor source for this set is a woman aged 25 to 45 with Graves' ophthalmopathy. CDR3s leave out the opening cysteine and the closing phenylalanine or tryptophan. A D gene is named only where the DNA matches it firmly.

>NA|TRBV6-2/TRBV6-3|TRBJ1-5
ASSPRWGREH
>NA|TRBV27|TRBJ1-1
ASSFRPALNTEAF
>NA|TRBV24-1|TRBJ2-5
ATSEFYGETQY
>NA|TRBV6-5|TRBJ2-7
ATLRGNSYEQY
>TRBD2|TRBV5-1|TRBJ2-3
ASSLTSGGGDTQY
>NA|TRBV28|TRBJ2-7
ATLGKFYEQY
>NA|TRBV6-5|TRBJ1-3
ASSLDRRSNTIY
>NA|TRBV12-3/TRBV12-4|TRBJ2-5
ASSSSTGSRETQY
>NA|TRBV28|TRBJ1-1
ASSLGVLVNTEAF
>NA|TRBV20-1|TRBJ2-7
SARDRGGYEQY
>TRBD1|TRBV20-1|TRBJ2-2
SAHHRGNTGELF
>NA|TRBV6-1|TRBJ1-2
ASRSTNYGYT
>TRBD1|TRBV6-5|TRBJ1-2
ASSHPGQGLDYGYT
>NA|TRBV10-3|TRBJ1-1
AISDHRQAEAF
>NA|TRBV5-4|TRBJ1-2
ASSLPWTDNSLDGYT
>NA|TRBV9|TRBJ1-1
ASSVRQEGTEAF
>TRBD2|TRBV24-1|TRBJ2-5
APSGAGPQETQY
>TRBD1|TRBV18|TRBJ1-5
ASSPGQGVQPQH
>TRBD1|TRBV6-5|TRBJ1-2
ASSYVRTGGGYGYT
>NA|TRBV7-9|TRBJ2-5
ASSPGGSGETQY
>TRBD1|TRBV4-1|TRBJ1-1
ASSLRQGESEAF
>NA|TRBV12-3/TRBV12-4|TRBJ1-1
ASSLYGRTNTEAF
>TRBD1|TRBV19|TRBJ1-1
ASSMGQLNTEAF
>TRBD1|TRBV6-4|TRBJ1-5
ASSDRDRGRGGYSNQPQH
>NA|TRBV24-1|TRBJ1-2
ATSSAGGYGYT
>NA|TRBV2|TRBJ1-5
ASSSQGNNQPQH
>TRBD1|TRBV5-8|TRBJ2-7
ASSFRQGAFYEQY
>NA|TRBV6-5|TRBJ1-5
ASSSYGHQPQH
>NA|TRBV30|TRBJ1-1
AWSRSANTEAF
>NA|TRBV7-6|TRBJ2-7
ASSAWTGLLGEQY
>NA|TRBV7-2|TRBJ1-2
ASSLSGTINYGYT
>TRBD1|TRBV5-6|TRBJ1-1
ASSSWRDRDLWPQWAF
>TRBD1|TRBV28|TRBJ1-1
ASSQAGTDTEAF
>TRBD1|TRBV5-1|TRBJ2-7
ASSSPGRTGDSYSYEQY
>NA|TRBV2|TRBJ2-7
ASSPGTATYEQY
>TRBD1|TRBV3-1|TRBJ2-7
ASSHRGQIGDPYEQY
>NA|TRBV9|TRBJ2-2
ASSVAVIPNTGELF
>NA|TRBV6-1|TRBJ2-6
ASSPQGSEAGANVLT
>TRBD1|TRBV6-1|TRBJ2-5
ASRKTGTGGWETQY
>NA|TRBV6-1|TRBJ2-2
ASTVGVASLSPGELF
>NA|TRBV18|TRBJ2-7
ASSGQGGLDEQY
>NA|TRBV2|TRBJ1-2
ASSDWGTYVNT
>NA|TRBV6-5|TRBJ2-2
ASGRTVTGELF
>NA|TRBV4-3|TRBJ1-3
ASSQDVNAGNTIY
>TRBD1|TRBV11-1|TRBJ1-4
ASSPGTGGASEKLF